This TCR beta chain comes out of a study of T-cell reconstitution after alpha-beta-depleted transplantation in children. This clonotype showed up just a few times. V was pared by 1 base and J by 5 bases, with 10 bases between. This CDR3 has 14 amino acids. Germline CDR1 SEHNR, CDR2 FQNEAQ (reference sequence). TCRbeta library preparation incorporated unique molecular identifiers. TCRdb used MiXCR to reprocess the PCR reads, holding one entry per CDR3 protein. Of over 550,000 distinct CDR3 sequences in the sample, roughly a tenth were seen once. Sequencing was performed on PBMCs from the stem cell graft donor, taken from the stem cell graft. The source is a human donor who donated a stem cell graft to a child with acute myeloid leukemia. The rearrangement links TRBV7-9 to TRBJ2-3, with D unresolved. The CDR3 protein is CASSLGRTVDTQYF. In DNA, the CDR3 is TGTGCCAGCAGCTTAGGGAGAACGGTAGATACGCAGTATTTT.